Sequencing of this T cell receptor (beta chain) was carried out in a study of OX40 agonist ivuxolimab in advanced cancers. General observations from the study: The mean number of expanded clones was higher in CD8+ T cells than in CD4+. Clonal expansion among partial responders at 0.1-3.0 mg/kg ranked near the lowest.

The length of the CDR3 is 14 residues. V was clipped by 7 bases and J by 4 bases, with 17 bases between them. Germline V lookup: CDR1 MDHEN, CDR2 SYDVKM. Clones were sequenced by immunoSEQ multiplex PCR, and TCRdb holds only the in-frame ones, with some missing. Here the sample spans 50,000 to 60,000 clones, around 85% being singletons. Concerning this clone: Its antigen is unidentified.

The rearrangement uses TRBV28 and TRBJ2-7; tentatively, D is TRBD2 (6 bases). The TCR originated in an adult with an advanced solid tumor such as melanoma, head and neck, liver or kidney cancer. The sequenced sample was CD4+ or CD8+ T cells sorted from blood, obtained in a trial of the OX40 agonist ivuxolimab. The CDR3, as DNA: TGTGCCAGCACAACCGGGGCGGGGATTTACGAGCAGTACTTC. Amino acid sequence: CASTTGAGIYEQYF.